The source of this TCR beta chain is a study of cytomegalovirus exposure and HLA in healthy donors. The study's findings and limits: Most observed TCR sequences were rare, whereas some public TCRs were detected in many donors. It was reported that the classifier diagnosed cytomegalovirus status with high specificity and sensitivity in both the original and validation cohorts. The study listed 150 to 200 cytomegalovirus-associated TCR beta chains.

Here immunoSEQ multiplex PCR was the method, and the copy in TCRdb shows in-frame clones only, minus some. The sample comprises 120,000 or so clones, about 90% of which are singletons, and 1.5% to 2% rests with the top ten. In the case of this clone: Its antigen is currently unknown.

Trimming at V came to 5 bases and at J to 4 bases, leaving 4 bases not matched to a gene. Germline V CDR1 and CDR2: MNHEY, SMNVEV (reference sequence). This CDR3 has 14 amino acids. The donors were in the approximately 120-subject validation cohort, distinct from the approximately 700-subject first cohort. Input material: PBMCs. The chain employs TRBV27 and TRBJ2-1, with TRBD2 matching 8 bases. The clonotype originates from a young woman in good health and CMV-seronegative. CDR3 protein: CASSPGRAYNEQFF. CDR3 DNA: TGTGCCAGCAGTCCCGGGAGGGCGTACAATGAGCAGTTCTTC.